The 29 T cell receptor beta chains listed next were all sequenced from one sample in a study of T-cell reconstitution after alpha-beta-depleted transplantation in children. The TCRbeta library was prepared with unique molecular identifiers. TCRdb reprocessed the PCR reads with MiXCR, giving one entry per CDR3 protein. This sample has hundreds of thousands of distinct CDR3 sequences, with 10% to 15% found just once. Material: PBMCs, obtained before TCRalphabeta/CD19-depleted stem cell transplant. All receptors come from a girl between 2 and 10 years old with congenital amegakaryocytic thrombocytopenia, due to receive a stem cell transplant.

In DNA form, the CDR3 reads TGTGCCAGCAGTGCTATAGCGGGAGGGCCCCCAGATACGCAGTATTTT. This gives the protein CASSAIAGGPPDTQYF. The V and J genes are TRBV2 and TRBJ2-3; 11 bases are shared with TRBD2. CDR1 and CDR2 (germline): SNHLY, FYNNEI. After removal of 4 bases from V and 4 bases from J, the junction contained 7 bases not matched to a gene. The CDR3 extends over 16 amino acids.

CDR3 region: CATSRDRNTGELFF. CDR3 nucleotides: TGTGCCACCAGCAGAGATCGGAACACCGGGGAGCTGTTTTTT. This rearrangement joins TRBV15 to TRBJ2-2; D remains unclear. The V end lost 0 bases, the J end lost 1 base, and 3 bases lay between the germline ends. This CDR3 has 14 amino acids. From germline, CDR1 is LNHNV and CDR2 YYDKDF (reference sequence).

This clonotype was detected many times. The J gene is TRBJ2-7, the V gene TRBV6-1; perhaps TRBD2 as D (5 bases). From germline, CDR1 is MNHNS and CDR2 SASEGT. The V and J ends lost 3 bases and 2 bases respectively, with 5 bases between them. CDR3 length equals 12 residues. The chain's CDR3 is CASSETTYEQYF. The CDR3 coding sequence is TGTGCCAGCAGTGAGACTACCTACGAGCAGTACTTC.

Comments on this clonotype: This clone may be a read error of a much larger clone one base away. The chain employs TRBV15 and TRBJ2-1; 14 nucleotides match TRBD2. Looked up from germline, CDR1 is LNHNV and CDR2 is YYDKDF (reference sequence). CDR3 length: 17 residues. CDR3 residues: CATSRDLPGLAGDELFF. For the CDR3, the DNA is TGTGCCACCAGCAGAGATTTGCCGGGACTAGCGGGAGATGAGCTGTTCTTC.

In its sample, this clonotype was seen many times. The chain has TRBV10-3 and TRBJ2-3, with D perhaps matching TRBD2 (6 bases). CDR3 length: 14 residues. V was shortened by 10 bases and J by 0 bases, with 14 bases between the two germline ends. Germline V lookup: CDR1 ENHRY, CDR2 SYGVKD. This CDR3 is CATNPRESTDTQYF. DNA of the CDR3: TGTGCCACAAACCCTCGGGAGAGCACAGATACGCAGTATTTT.

This clonotype has at least ten counts. The rearrangement joins TRBV20-1 to TRBJ2-5; no clear D gene. The germline V gene has CDR1 DFQATT and CDR2 SNEGSKA (reference sequence). The CDR3 has 15 residues. Trimming shortened V by 6 bases and J by 1 base, and 18 bases separated the two germline ends. For the CDR3, the DNA is TGCAGTGCGAAAAAGCCCGATGCCGCCCAAGAGACCCAGTACTTC. Protein: CSAKKPDAAQETQYF.

This clonotype has a count of ten or more. V gene TRBV29-1 combines with J gene TRBJ2-2, with 7 bases lining up with TRBD2. V dropped 7 bases and J dropped 6; count of bases not matched to a gene: 5. The V gene's germline CDR1 is SQVTM and CDR2 ANQGSEA. The CDR3 runs to 12 residues. As DNA, the CDR3 is TGCAGCGGGGGACTATACTCCGGGGAGCTGTTTTTT. Protein sequence: CSGGLYSGELFF.

This clonotype was seen a handful of times. This chain uses TRBV20-1 with TRBJ2-2; D remains ambiguous. Germline V lookup: CDR1 DFQATT, CDR2 SNEGSKA (reference sequence). V lost 6 bases, J lost 1 base, and 9 bases lay in between. The CDR3 has 13 residues. For the CDR3, the DNA is TGCAGTGCCCGAATGGGGAACACCGGGGAGCTGTTTTTT. This encodes CSARMGNTGELFF.

On this clonotype itself: This may be a read error: a much more frequent sequence differs by one nucleotide. The CDR3 nucleotides are TGCGCCAGCAAATCTAGCGGGACTACCTACAATGAGCAGCTCTTC. Translation: CASKSSGTTYNEQLF. The chain employs TRBV5-1 and TRBJ2-1; 9 bases match TRBD2. This CDR3 has 15 amino acids. The germline gives CDR1 SGHRS, CDR2 YFSETQ.

This clonotype turned up a few times. This chain uses TRBV7-9 with TRBJ2-7; D unresolved. CDR3 length: 16 amino acids. With 1 base removed from V and 3 bases from J, the gap between germline ends came to 16 bases. CDR1 and CDR2 (germline): SEHNR, FQNEAQ (reference sequence). CDR3 in amino acids: CASSLDGGQLLYEQYF. DNA for the CDR3: TGTGCCAGCAGCTTAGACGGCGGCCAACTCCTCTACGAGCAGTACTTC.

This clonotype appeared many times. The chain recombines TRBV6-1 with TRBJ2-7, with D possibly TRBD1 on 7 matching bases. Germline V lookup: CDR1 MNHNS, CDR2 SASEGT. The CDR3 is made up of 13 amino acids. V was cut by 11 bases and J by 2 bases, with 16 bases left in between. CDR3 DNA: TGTGCCTGTCAGGGGGGTTTGACCTACGAGCAGTACTTC. Amino acids: CACQGGLTYEQYF.

This clonotype was found many times. The rearrangement joins TRBV5-1 to TRBJ2-1; the D is unclear. The CDR3 loop spans 12 amino acids. Trimming shortened V by 0 bases and J by 7 bases, and 5 bases separated the two germline ends. Germline assignment: CDR1 SGHRS and CDR2 YFSETQ. The CDR3, as DNA: TGCGCCAGCAGCTTGGTCTGGAATGAGCAGTTCTTC. This encodes CASSLVWNEQFF.

In this sample, this clonotype turned up a few times. J is TRBJ2-2 and V is TRBV4-1; possible D gene TRBD2, 6 bases. The CDR3 loop spans 17 amino acids. The germline CDR1 and CDR2 sequences are MGHRA and YSYEKL. The V and J ends lost 0 bases and 0 bases respectively, with 11 bases between them. This CDR3 reads CASSQDPGEANTGELFF. DNA for the CDR3: TGCGCCAGCAGCCAAGATCCGGGAGAAGCGAACACCGGGGAGCTGTTTTTT.

This clonotype turned up a few times. This sequence joins TRBV5-1 and TRBJ2-3; 7 bases line up with TRBD2. The junction had 7 bases not matched to a gene; V was cut back by 0 bases and J by 3 bases. Germline V gene sequence: CDR1 SGHRS, CDR2 YFSETQ. The length of the CDR3 is 16 residues. The CDR3 protein is CASSLVLAGETDTQYF. The CDR3 coding sequence is TGCGCCAGCAGCTTGGTTCTGGCGGGAGAGACAGATACGCAGTATTTT.

Note on this clonotype: A much larger clone sits a single nucleotide away, making a read error possible. The chain uses TRBV5-1 and TRBJ2-7; no clear D gene. CDR1 and CDR2 (germline): SGHRS, YFSETQ. The CDR3 is 14 amino acids. The CDR3 loop reads CASSLDSSSYEQHF. CDR3 bases: TGCGCCAGCAGCTTGGACAGTTCCTCCTACGAGCAGCACTTC.

This clonotype was counted many times. This chain uses TRBV28 with TRBJ1-1; D gene uncertain. Per the germline V gene, CDR1 is MDHEN and CDR2 is SYDVKM. The V end was cut by 8 bases, the J end by 3 bases, with 19 bases between. The CDR3 sequence is 15 residues long. The chain's CDR3 is CASGLDGWRDTEAFF. The CDR3 nucleotides read TGTGCCAGCGGACTTGATGGATGGAGAGACACTGAAGCTTTCTTT.

This rearrangement joins TRBV7-3 to TRBJ2-1; no reliable D call. The CDR3 is 14 amino acids. Trimming took off 5 bases at V and 8 bases at J, with 16 bases between the two ends. CDR1 and CDR2 from the germline V gene are SGHTA and FQGTGA. The DNA of the CDR3 is TGTGCCAGCAGCCAAGGGCTGGTTTATGATGAGCAGTTCTTC. Translated, it gives CASSQGLVYDEQFF.

This clonotype appeared many times. The chain employs TRBV3-1 and TRBJ1-1; D gene ambiguous. V lost 0 bases and J 7 bases, leaving 12 bases between the germline ends. Germline V gives CDR1 LGHDT, CDR2 YNNKEL (reference sequence). This CDR3 is 14 amino acids long. The CDR3 loop is CASSQDRTALEAFF. In nucleotides, the CDR3 is TGTGCCAGCAGCCAAGATAGGACTGCGCTTGAAGCTTTCTTT.

This clonotype has a handful of counts. J is TRBJ2-7 and V is TRBV6-1; maybe TRBD1 (6 bases). CDR1 and CDR2 from the germline V gene are MNHNS and SASEGT. The CDR3 totals 14 residues. Trimming stripped 4 bases from V and 3 bases from J, with 13 bases between. The CDR3 spells CASSADGQHYEQYF. The DNA of the CDR3 is TGTGCCAGCAGTGCAGATGGACAGCACTACGAGCAGTACTTC.

V is TRBV7-9 and J is TRBJ2-1, with 12 bases lining up with TRBD2. J was trimmed by 8 bases and V by 4 bases; bases with no gene match: 0. Germline V gene sequence: CDR1 SEHNR, CDR2 FQNEAQ (reference sequence). The CDR3 spans 13 residues. The CDR3 spells CASSSSGGDEQFF. The DNA of the CDR3 is TGTGCCAGCAGCTCTAGCGGGGGGGATGAGCAGTTCTTC. Complete variable domain (other parts from reference TRBV7-9 and TRBJ2-1): DTGVSQNPRHKITKRGQNVTFRCDPISEHNRLYWYRQTLGQGPEFLTYFQNEAQLEKSRLLSDRFSAERPKGSFSTLEIQRTEQGDSAMYLCASSSSGGDEQFFGPGTRLTVL.

The J gene is TRBJ2-4, the V gene TRBV19; maybe TRBD2 (6 bases). CDR1 is LNHDA and CDR2 is SQIVND in the germline V gene (reference sequence). V lost 11 bases, J lost 1 base, and 21 bases lay in between. This CDR3 comprises 16 residues. The CDR3 protein is CAAGPYPSLAKNIQYF. The CDR3 nucleotides read TGTGCCGCGGGGCCCTACCCTTCACTTGCCAAAAACATTCAGTACTTC.

V and J are TRBV28 and TRBJ2-7, with a weak D call TRBD2 (6 bases). The V and J ends lost 4 bases and 7 bases respectively, with 26 bases between them. The CDR3 covers 17 residues. Germline loops: CDR1 MDHEN, CDR2 SYDVKM. The CDR3 DNA reads TGTGCCAGCAGTTCTGACGAACGGACTATAACAACCCCGGAGCAGTACTTC. Amino acids: CASSSDERTITTPEQYF. Variable domain in full (rest from reference TRBV28 and TRBJ2-7): DVKVTQSSRYLVKRTGEKVFLECVQDMDHENMFWYRQDPGLGLRLIYFSYDVKMKEKGDIPEGYSVSREKKERFSLILESASTNQTSMYLCASSSDERTITTPEQYFGPGTRLTVT.

This clonotype was detected many times. The chain is built from TRBV12-3 or TRBV12-4 and TRBJ1-3; D not resolved. Trimming shortened V by 2 bases and J by 4 bases, and 12 bases separated the two germline ends. The CDR3 is 15 amino acids. CDR3 in amino acids: CASSLRSGIGNTIYF. CDR3 coding DNA: TGTGCCAGCAGTTTACGGTCCGGCATAGGAAACACCATATATTTT.

This clonotype was detected only a few times. The V and J genes are TRBV27 and TRBJ1-2; 9 bases are shared with TRBD1. J was trimmed by 5 bases and V by 6 bases; bases with no gene match: 7. CDR1 is MNHEY and CDR2 is SMNVEV in the germline V gene (reference sequence). The CDR3 has 14 amino acids. The CDR3 DNA follows: TGTGCCAGCAGCCTTAGGACAGGGGCATATGGCTACACCTTC. This encodes CASSLRTGAYGYTF.

This clonotype turned up a few times. The rearrangement uses TRBV14 and TRBJ2-1; D call uncertain. The CDR3 spans 16 residues. Germline lookup yields CDR1 SGHDN and CDR2 FVKESK. V was shortened by 0 bases and J by 1 base, with 10 bases between the two germline ends. Here the CDR3 reads CASSQERVVSYNEQFF. The CDR3 DNA follows: TGTGCCAGCAGCCAAGAAAGGGTCGTTTCCTACAATGAGCAGTTCTTC.

As to this clonotype: This may be a read error, as it is one base from a much larger clone. CDR3 nucleotide sequence: TGTGCCACCGGACGGGGCTTTAGCGGGGAGCTGTTTTTT. Residues: CATGRGFSGELFF. The chain carries TRBV28 and TRBJ2-2, with D possibly called TRBD1 or TRBD2 (5 bases each). The CDR3 sequence is 13 residues long. Per germline, CDR1 MDHEN and CDR2 SYDVKM. Trimming removed 10 bases from V and 7 bases from J, with 16 bases in between.

The rearrangement joins TRBV7-9 to TRBJ2-5, with D unresolved. Per the germline V gene, CDR1 is SEHNR and CDR2 is FQNEAQ (reference sequence). V was pared by 5 bases and J by 4 bases, with 8 bases between. The CDR3 sequence is 12 residues long. DNA of the CDR3: TGTGCCAGCAGCATGCGAACAGAGACCCAGTACTTC. Protein product: CASSMRTETQYF. Full variable domain (remainder filled in from reference TRBV7-9 and TRBJ2-5): DTGVSQNPRHKITKRGQNVTFRCDPISEHNRLYWYRQTLGQGPEFLTYFQNEAQLEKSRLLSDRFSAERPKGSFSTLEIQRTEQGDSAMYLCASSMRTETQYFGPGTRLLVL.

This clonotype was seen a few times. This chain connects TRBV28 to TRBJ1-4; TRBD1 agrees at 8 bases. The CDR3 is made up of 15 amino acids. Germline V gene sequence: CDR1 MDHEN, CDR2 SYDVKM. Losses at the gene ends were 2 bases for V and 6 bases for J; bases not matched to a gene: 5. This chain's CDR3 is CASSLLAGGDEKLFF. The CDR3 bases are TGTGCCAGCAGTTTACTCGCAGGGGGCGATGAAAAACTGTTTTTT.

This clonotype was seen ten or more times. J is TRBJ2-7 and V is TRBV20-1, with D perhaps given as TRBD1 or TRBD2 (5 bases each). This CDR3 region has 15 residues. Germline V gene lookup returns CDR1 DFQATT and CDR2 SNEGSKA (reference sequence). The ends were cut back, 5 bases at V and 1 base at J, with 18 bases in the middle. The CDR3 DNA reads TGCAGTGCTCAGCGACAGAGAGGGGTTTCCTACGAGCAGTACTTC. Translation gives CSAQRQRGVSYEQYF.